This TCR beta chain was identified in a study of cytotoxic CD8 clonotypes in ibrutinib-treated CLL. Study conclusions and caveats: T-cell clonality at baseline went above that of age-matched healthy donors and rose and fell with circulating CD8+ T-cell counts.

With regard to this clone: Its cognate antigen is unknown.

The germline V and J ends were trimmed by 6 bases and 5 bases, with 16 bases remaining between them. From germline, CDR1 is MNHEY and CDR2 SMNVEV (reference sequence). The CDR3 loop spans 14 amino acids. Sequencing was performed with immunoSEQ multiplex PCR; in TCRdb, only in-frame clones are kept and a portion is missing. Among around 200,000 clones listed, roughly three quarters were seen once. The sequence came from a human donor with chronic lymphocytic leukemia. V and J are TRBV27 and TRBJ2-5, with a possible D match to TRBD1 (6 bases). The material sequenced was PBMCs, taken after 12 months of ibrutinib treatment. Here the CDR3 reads CASRVQGSGETQYF. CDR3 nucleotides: TGTGCCAGCAGGGTACAGGGTTCGGGGGAGACCCAGTACTTC.